A selection of T cell receptor beta chains follows, all from one sample in a study of T cells in Graves' hyperthyroidism and ophthalmopathy. TCRdb called the multiplex PCR reads again in MiXCR, with one record for every CDR3 protein. The table lists about 690,000 distinct CDR3 sequences, around 16% of them singletons, with roughly a sixth in the top ten. Sequenced sample: blood. These receptors were collected from a man over 45 with Graves' hyperthyroidism. CDR3s include the opening cysteine and the closing phenylalanine or tryptophan. D genes are given only for firm matches. Clone size is stated in some rows and not others, as once, few, many or a class when expanded.

D,V,size,length,J,DNA,CDR3
-,TRBV20-1,many,13,TRBJ1-5,TGCAGTGCTAGTTTCACAGTCAATCAGCCCCAGCATTTT,CSASFTVNQPQHF
TRBD2,TRBV6-1,-,13,TRBJ2-7,TGTGCCAGCAACGGGAGGGTCTCCTACGAGCAGTACTTC,CASNGRVSYEQYF
TRBD2,TRBV12-3/TRBV12-4,many,14,TRBJ2-5,TGTGCCAGCAGTTCGATGGGGGGGGTTGAGACCCAGTACTTC,CASSSMGGVETQYF
-,TRBV4-3,-,15,TRBJ2-7,TGCGCCAGCAGCCAAGTAGCACTAGACCCCTACGAGCAGTACTTC,CASSQVALDPYEQYF
-,TRBV5-1,many,14,TRBJ2-1,TGCGCCAGCAGCTTGTGGTTAGCCGAGAATGAGCAGTTCTTC,CASSLWLAENEQFF
TRBD1,TRBV4-1,-,16,TRBJ2-7,TGCGCCAGCAGCCAAGTTTGGACAGGGGGGCTCTACGAGCAGTACTTC,CASSQVWTGGLYEQYF
-,TRBV7-3,many,14,TRBJ2-2,TGTGCCAGCAGCTTATCGCCCGGCGCTGGGGAGCTGTTTTTT,CASSLSPGAGELFF
TRBD2,TRBV10-3,many,15,TRBJ2-7,TGTGCCATCAGTGAGTCCAGCGGGAGTCGTTACGAGCAGTACTTC,CAISESSGSRYEQYF
-,TRBV30,-,16,TRBJ2-5,TGTGCCCGGAGTCGCGGCGTGGGAACGAGAGGAGAGACCCAGTACTTC,CARSRGVGTRGETQYF
-,TRBV5-1,many,14,TRBJ2-5,TGCGCCAGCAGCTGGGGCCCACCTGGAGAGACCCAGTACTTC,CASSWGPPGETQYF
TRBD2,TRBV5-1,few,15,TRBJ2-3,TGCGCCAGCAGCTTGGAACTAGCGGCTACAGATACGCAGTATTTT,CASSLELAATDTQYF
-,TRBV28,many,14,TRBJ1-2,TGTGCCAGCAGTTTAAAAGGGCCTAACTATGGCTACACCTTC,CASSLKGPNYGYTF
TRBD2,TRBV5-4,-,15,TRBJ2-1,TGTGCCAGCAGTCCGAGCGGGAGTGATTACAATGAGCAGTTCTTC,CASSPSGSDYNEQFF
-,TRBV20-1,-,15,TRBJ2-1,TGCAGTGCTAGTCGAGAATTGGGGAGGTACAATGAGCAGTTCTTC,CSASRELGRYNEQFF
-,TRBV7-2,-,15,TRBJ1-5,TGTGCCTGCAGCTTAGAGTATAGAGTCGAGCAGCCTCAGCATTTT,CACSLEYRVEQPQHF
TRBD1,TRBV3-1,-,16,TRBJ1-5,TGTGCCAGCAGCCTGGGACAGCCGGATCTCAATCAGCCCCAGCATTTT,CASSLGQPDLNQPQHF
-,TRBV3-1,-,16,TRBJ1-2,TGTTCCAGCAGCCGGGATGACGGATATGCCAACTATGGCTACACCTTC,CSSSRDDGYANYGYTF
TRBD1,TRBV29-1,few,14,TRBJ2-5,TGCAGCGTAGAATTGACAGGGCCCCAAGAGACCCAGTACTTC,CSVELTGPQETQYF
TRBD2,TRBV4-1,-,18,TRBJ2-7,TGCGCCAGCAGCCAAGAACCTAGCGGGGGTTTTCCTTCCTACGAGCAGTACTTC,CASSQEPSGGFPSYEQYF
TRBD2,TRBV5-1,many,16,TRBJ2-5,TGCGCCAGCAGCTTGGCCCCGACTAGCGGTGGAGAGACCCAGTACTTC,CASSLAPTSGGETQYF
-,TRBV20-1,-,14,TRBJ2-2,TGCAGTGCTAGTCTAAGCGGGTGGGCCGGGGAGCTGTTTTTT,CSASLSGWAGELFF
-,TRBV14,few,12,TRBJ1-1,TGTGCCAGCAGCCAAAAGCGTTCTGAAGCTTTCTTT,CASSQKRSEAFF
-,TRBV2,many,15,TRBJ2-7,TGTGCCAGTAGCCGAATTACAGGGAGCTCCTACGAGCAGTACTTC,CASSRITGSSYEQYF
-,TRBV9,-,15,TRBJ2-1,TGTGCCAGCAGCGTAGTAGGTTCCCCCTACAATGAGCAGTTCTTC,CASSVVGSPYNEQFF
TRBD2,TRBV29-1,many,14,TRBJ2-3,TGCAGCGCGGGACTAGCGGGCGCGAAAGATACGCAGTATTTT,CSAGLAGAKDTQYF
TRBD2,TRBV27,few,16,TRBJ2-7,TGTGCCAGCAGTACCCGGGCCTCGATCCGGACGGGGGGGCAGTACTTC,CASSTRASIRTGGQYF
TRBD2,TRBV7-2,many,14,TRBJ2-7,TGTGCCAGCAGCGCTGGCGGGAGTATATACGAGCAGTACTTC,CASSAGGSIYEQYF
TRBD2,TRBV6-2/TRBV6-3,many,16,TRBJ2-1,TGTGCCAGCGGGTTAGCGGGAGGGCCTCTGTACAATGAGCAGTTCTTC,CASGLAGGPLYNEQFF
TRBD1,TRBV9,few,15,TRBJ2-3,TGTGCCAGCAGCGGGGACAGGGGGCATGTAGATACGCAGTATTTT,CASSGDRGHVDTQYF
-,TRBV7-3,few,15,TRBJ1-6,TGTGCCAGCAGCTTAGGACGAGGAGCGTATTCACCCCTCCACTTT,CASSLGRGAYSPLHF
-,TRBV11-2,many,12,TRBJ2-7,TGTGCCAGCAGCGCCCTAGCCTACGAGCAGTACTTC,CASSALAYEQYF
-,TRBV12-5,-,14,TRBJ1-1,TGTGCTAGTGGTTTCGAGGGGCCCCACACTGAAGCTTTCTTT,CASGFEGPHTEAFF
-,TRBV11-2,-,13,TRBJ2-7,TGTGCCAGCAGGGACACCACCCTGCTCGAGCAGTACTTC,CASRDTTLLEQYF
TRBD2,TRBV20-1,many,15,TRBJ2-1,TGCAGTGCTAGACGTACTAGCGGGTTGAACAATGAGCAGTTCTTC,CSARRTSGLNNEQFF
-,TRBV7-8,few,15,TRBJ2-7,TGTGCCAGCAGCTTGGGGGTTGGGAGATCCTACGAGCAGTACTTC,CASSLGVGRSYEQYF
-,TRBV11-2,few,16,TRBJ1-2,TGTGCCAGCAGCTTAGAGCAGGGTGGTTTTAACTATGGCTACACCTTC,CASSLEQGGFNYGYTF
-,TRBV6-1,few,16,TRBJ1-5,TGTGCCAGCAGGAGGACAGTCGATCGTAGCAATCAGCCCCAGCATTTT,CASRRTVDRSNQPQHF